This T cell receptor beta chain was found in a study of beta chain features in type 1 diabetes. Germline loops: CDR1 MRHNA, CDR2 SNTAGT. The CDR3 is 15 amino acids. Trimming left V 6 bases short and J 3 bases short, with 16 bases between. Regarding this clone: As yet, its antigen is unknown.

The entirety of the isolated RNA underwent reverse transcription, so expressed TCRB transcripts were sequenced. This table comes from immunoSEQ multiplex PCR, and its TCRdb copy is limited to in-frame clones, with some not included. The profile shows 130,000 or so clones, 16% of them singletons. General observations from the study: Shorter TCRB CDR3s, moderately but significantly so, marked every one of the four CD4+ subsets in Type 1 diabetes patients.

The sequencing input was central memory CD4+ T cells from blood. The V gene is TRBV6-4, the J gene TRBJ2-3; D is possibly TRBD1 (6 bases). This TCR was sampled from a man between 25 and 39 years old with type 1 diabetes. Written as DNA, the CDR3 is TGTGCCAGCAGCCCTGGGGGACAAATGACAGATACGCAGTATTTT. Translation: CASSPGGQMTDTQYF.